This T cell receptor beta chain originates from a study of regulatory T cells in long-lasting Graves disease. This clonotype was found many times. Germline-derived CDR1 and CDR2 are SGHDN and FVKESK. This CDR3 comprises 15 residues. V lost 4 bases to trimming and J lost 4 bases, with 14 bases between them. The TCR beta library used iRepertoire HTBI primers with Arm-PCR amplification of CDR3. TCRdb analysed the multiplex PCR reads with MiXCR anew, one entry per CDR3 protein. The sample has under 800,000 distinct CDR3 sequences; about 16% are singletons. Sample time point: newly diagnosed GD, antithyroid drugs for less than 3 months. Extracted PBMC RNA gave rise to the TCR library. Staff took approximately 10 milliliters of peripheral blood and put it into EDTA tubes. A further study also used this sample, focusing on T cells in Graves' hyperthyroidism and ophthalmopathy.

The TCR sequence derives from a woman aged 25-40 years with Graves disease. The chain has TRBV14 and TRBJ2-1; the D gene is possibly TRBD2 (5 bases). Sequenced here: peripheral blood mononuclear cells (PBMCs), sampled at new diagnosis, from a patient treated with antithyroid drugs. CDR3 bases: TGTGCCAGCAGCCGGACTGTTATGGGGTACAATGAGCAGTTCTTC. This translates into CASSRTVMGYNEQFF. The variable domain in full, completed from reference TRBV14 and TRBJ2-1, reads EAGVTQFPSHSVIEKGQTVTLRCDPISGHDNLYWYRRVMGKEIKFLLHFVKESKQDESGMPNNRFLAERTGGTYSTLKVQPAELEDSGVYFCASSRTVMGYNEQFFGPGTRLTVL.